The clone carrying this T cell receptor beta chain appeared a single time. Its antigen remains unidentified. People who had autoimmune disease history or systemic immunosuppression were excluded. Patients had blood sampled at baseline and again on cycle 4 day 1 and cycle 7 day 1. This record comes from a study of OX40 agonist ivuxolimab in advanced cancers. Findings and caveats of the study: Averaging showed that CD8+ T cells had more expanded clones than CD4+ did.

Looked up from germline, CDR1 is SGHRS and CDR2 is YFSETQ. V was clipped by 2 bases and J by 11 bases, with 14 bases between them. This CDR3 has 14 residues. Profiled with immunoSEQ multiplex PCR; TCRdb holds only in-frame clones, not every one. The data contain roughly 76,000 clones, about 79% of them singletons. The genes are TRBV5-1 and TRBJ1-6, with D hard to call. This TCR was recovered from an adult with an advanced solid tumor such as melanoma, head and neck, liver or kidney cancer. Here the sequenced sample was CD4+ or CD8+ T cells sorted from blood, taken in a trial of the OX40 agonist ivuxolimab. The CDR3 DNA is TGCGCCAGCAGCTTCCCGGGGAGCCGTACACCCCTCCACTTT. Amino acid sequence: CASSFPGSRTPLHF.